One sample yielded the 2 T cell receptor beta chains listed below, sequenced in a study of T cells in Graves' hyperthyroidism and ophthalmopathy. What was amplified from RNA transcripts were TCR beta CDR3 regions. First-round RT-PCR targeting the TCR CDR3 was performed with the HTBI primer set. Each CDR3 protein gets one entry after TCRdb re-called the multiplex PCR reads with MiXCR. The sample consists of 700,000 to 950,000 distinct CDR3 sequences, 30% to 40% of them appearing once. The sequencing sample was made of blood. Receptor source: a woman aged 40 to 50 with Graves' hyperthyroidism.

This clonotype showed up just a few times. The chain is built from TRBV20-1 and TRBJ1-1; D is possibly TRBD1 (6 bases). Germline CDR1 is DFQATT and CDR2 is SNEGSKA (reference sequence). The CDR3 loop spans 13 amino acids. V lost 7 bases and J lost 0, with 12 bases in between. CDR3 in DNA: TGCAGTGGCTACAGGGCGTTGAACACTGAAGCTTTCTTT. Its translation: CSGYRALNTEAFF.

This clonotype was counted a few times. The chain employs TRBV12-5 and TRBJ2-5; D ambiguous. Trimming removed 5 bases from V and 5 bases from J, with 9 bases in between. Germline assignment: CDR1 LGHNT and CDR2 FRNRAP. The CDR3 is 12 residues long. The CDR3 nucleotides read TGTGCTAGTGGTCTGGCTAGGGAGACCCAGTACTTC. Translation gives CASGLARETQYF.